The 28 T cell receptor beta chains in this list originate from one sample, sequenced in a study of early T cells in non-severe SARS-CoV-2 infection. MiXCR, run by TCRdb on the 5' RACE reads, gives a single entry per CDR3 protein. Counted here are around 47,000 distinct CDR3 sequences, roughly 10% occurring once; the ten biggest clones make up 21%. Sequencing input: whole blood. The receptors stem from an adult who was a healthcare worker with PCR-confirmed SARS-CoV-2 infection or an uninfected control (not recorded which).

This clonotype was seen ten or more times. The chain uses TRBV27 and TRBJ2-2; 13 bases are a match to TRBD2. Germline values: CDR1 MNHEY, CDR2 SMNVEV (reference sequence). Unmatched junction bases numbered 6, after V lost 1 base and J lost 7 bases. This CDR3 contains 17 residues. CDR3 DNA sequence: TGTGCCAGCAGTTTATTTACTAGCGGGAGGGCCGGCGGGGAGCTGTTTTTT. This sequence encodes CASSLFTSGRAGGELFF.

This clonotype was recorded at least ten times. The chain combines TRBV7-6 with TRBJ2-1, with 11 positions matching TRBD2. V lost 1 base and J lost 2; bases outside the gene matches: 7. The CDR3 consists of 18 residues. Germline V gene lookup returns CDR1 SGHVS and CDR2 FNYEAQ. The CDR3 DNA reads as TGTGCCAGCAGCTTAGTAGCGGGAGGGCCGCGGACCTACAATGAGCAGTTCTTC. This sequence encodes CASSLVAGGPRTYNEQFF. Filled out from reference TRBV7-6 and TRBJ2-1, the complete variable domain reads GAGVSQSPRYKVTKRGQDVALRCDPISGHVSLYWYRQALGQGPEFLTYFNYEAQQDKSGLPNDRFSAERPEGSISTLTIQRTEQRDSAMYRCASSLVAGGPRTYNEQFFGPGTRLTVL.

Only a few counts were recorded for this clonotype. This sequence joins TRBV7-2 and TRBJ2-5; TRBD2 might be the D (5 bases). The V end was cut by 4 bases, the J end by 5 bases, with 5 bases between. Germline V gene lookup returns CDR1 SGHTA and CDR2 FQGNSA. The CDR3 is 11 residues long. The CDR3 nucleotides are TGTGCCAGCAGCTCGGGGGAGACCCAGTACTTC. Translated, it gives CASSSGETQYF.

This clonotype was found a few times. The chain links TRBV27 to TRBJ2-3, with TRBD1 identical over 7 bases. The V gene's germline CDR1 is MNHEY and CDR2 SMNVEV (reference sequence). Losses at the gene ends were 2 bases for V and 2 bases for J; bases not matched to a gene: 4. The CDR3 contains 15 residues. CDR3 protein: CASSLGDSHTDTQYF. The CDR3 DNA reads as TGTGCCAGCAGTTTAGGGGACAGTCACACAGATACGCAGTATTTT.

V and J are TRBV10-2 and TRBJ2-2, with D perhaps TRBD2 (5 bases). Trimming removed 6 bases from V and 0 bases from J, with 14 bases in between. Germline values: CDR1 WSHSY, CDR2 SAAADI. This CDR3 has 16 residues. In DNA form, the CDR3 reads TGCGCCAGCAGCTCCTCGACTACCCCGAACACCGGGGAGCTGTTTTTT. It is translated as CASSSSTTPNTGELFF.

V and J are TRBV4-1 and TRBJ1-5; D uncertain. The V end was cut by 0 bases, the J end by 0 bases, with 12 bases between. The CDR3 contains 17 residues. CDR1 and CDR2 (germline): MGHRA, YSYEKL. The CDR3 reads CASSQDPRPYSNQPQHF. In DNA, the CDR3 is TGCGCCAGCAGCCAAGACCCCCGACCGTATAGCAATCAGCCCCAGCATTTT.

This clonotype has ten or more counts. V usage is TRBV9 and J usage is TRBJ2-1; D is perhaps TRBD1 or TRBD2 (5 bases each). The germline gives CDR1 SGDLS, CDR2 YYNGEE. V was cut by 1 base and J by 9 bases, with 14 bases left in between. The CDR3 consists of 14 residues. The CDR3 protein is CASSVSPGPGEQFF. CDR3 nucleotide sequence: TGTGCCAGCAGCGTAAGCCCGGGGCCCGGTGAGCAGTTCTTC.

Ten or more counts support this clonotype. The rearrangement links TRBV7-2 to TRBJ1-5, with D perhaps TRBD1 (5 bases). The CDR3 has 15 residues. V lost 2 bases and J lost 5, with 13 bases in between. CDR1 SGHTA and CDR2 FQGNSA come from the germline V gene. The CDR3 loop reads CASSLNLGGDQPQHF. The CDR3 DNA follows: TGTGCCAGCAGCTTAAATCTGGGAGGGGATCAGCCCCAGCATTTT.

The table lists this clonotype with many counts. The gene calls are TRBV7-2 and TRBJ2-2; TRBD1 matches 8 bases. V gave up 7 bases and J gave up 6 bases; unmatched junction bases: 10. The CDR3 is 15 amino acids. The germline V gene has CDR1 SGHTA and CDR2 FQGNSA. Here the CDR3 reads CASTPYRGTSGELFF. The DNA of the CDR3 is TGTGCCAGCACCCCCTACAGGGGGACGTCCGGGGAGCTGTTTTTT.

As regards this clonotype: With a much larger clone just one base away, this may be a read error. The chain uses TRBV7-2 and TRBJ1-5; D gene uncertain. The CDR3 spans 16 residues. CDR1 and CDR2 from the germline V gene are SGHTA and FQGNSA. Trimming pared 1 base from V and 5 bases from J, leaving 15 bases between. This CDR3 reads CASSLELLGRYQPQHF. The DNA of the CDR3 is TGTGCCAGCAGCTTAGAACTGTTAGGGAGGTATCAGCCCCAGCATTTT.

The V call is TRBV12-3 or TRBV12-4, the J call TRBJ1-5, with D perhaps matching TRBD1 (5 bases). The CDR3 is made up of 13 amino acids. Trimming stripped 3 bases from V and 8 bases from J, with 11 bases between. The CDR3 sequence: CASSFFRGEPQHF. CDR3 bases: TGTGCCAGCAGTTTTTTTAGGGGAGAGCCCCAGCATTTT.

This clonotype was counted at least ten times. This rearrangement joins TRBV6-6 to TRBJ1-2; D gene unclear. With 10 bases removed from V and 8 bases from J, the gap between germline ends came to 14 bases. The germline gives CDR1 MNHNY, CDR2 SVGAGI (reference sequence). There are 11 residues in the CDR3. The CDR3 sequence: CATREGLGYTF. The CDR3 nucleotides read TGTGCCACCCGCGAAGGACTCGGCTACACCTTC.

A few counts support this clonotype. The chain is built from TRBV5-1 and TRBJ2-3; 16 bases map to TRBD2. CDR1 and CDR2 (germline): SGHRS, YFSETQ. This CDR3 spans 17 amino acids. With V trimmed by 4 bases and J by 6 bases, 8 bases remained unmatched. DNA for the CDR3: TGCGCCAGCAGCCAAACCGGGACTAGCGGGAGGGCTGATACGCAGTATTTT. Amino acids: CASSQTGTSGRADTQYF. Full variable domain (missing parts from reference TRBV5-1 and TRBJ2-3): KAGVTQTPRYLIKTRGQQVTLSCSPISGHRSVSWYQQTPGQGLQFLFEYFSETQRNKGNFPGRFSGRQFSNSRSEMNVSTLELGDSALYLCASSQTGTSGRADTQYFGPGTRLTVL.

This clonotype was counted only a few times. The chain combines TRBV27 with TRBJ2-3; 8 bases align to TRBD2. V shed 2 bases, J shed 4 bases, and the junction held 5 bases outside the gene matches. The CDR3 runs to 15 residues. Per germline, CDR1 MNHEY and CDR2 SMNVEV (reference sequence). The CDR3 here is CASSLSGRGADTQYF. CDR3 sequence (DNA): TGTGCCAGCAGTTTAAGCGGGAGAGGCGCAGATACGCAGTATTTT.

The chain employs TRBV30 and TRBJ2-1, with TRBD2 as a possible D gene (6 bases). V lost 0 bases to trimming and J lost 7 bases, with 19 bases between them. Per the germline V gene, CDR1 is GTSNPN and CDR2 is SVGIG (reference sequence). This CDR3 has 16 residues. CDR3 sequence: CAWSVQVAANGNEQFF. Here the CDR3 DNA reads TGTGCCTGGAGTGTACAAGTAGCGGCCAATGGAAATGAGCAGTTCTTC. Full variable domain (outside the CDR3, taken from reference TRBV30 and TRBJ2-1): SQTIHQWPATLVQPVGSPLSLECTVEGTSNPNLYWYRQAAGRGLQLLFYSVGIGQISSEVPQNLSASRPQDRQFILSSKKLLLSDSGFYLCAWSVQVAANGNEQFFGPGTRLTVL.

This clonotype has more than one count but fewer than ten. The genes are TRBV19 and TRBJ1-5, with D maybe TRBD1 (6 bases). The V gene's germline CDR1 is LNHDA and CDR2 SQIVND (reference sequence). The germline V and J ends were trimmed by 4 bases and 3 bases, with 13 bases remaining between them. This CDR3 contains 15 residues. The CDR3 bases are TGTGCCAGTAGTAACGCCAGGGGCCCCAATCAGCCCCAGCATTTT. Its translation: CASSNARGPNQPQHF.

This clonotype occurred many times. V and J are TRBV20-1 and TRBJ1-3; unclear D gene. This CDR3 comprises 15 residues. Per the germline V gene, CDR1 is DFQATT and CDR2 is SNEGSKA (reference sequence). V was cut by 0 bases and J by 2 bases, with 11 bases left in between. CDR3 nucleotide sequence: TGCAGTGCTAGAGATTGGACGGGAGCTGGAAACACCATATATTTT. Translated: CSARDWTGAGNTIYF.

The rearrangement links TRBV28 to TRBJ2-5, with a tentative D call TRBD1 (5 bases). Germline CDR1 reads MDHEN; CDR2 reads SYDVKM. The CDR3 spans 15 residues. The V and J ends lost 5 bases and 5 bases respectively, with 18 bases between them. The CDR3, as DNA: TGTGCCAGCAGTCCATCGGTTAGGGGTTATGAGACCCAGTACTTC. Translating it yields CASSPSVRGYETQYF.

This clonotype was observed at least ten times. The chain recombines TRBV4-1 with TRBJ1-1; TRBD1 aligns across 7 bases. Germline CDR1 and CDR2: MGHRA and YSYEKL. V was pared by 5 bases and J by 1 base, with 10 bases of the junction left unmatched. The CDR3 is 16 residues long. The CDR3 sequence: CASSSSSGTANTEAFF. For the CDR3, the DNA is TGCGCCAGCAGCTCATCATCCGGGACAGCGAACACTGAAGCTTTCTTT.

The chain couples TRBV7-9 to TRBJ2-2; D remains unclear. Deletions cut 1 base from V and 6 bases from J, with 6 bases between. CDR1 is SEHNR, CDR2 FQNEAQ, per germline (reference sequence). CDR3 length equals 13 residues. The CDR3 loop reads CASSLGLAGELFF. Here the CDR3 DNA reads TGTGCCAGCAGCTTAGGGCTAGCCGGGGAGCTGTTTTTT.

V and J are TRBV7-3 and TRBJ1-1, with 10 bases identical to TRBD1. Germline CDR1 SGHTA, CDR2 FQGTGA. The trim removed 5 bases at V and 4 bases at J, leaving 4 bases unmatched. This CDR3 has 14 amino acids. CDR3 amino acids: CASSPGTGATEAFF. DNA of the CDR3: TGTGCCAGCAGCCCCGGGACAGGGGCCACTGAAGCTTTCTTT.

CDR3 bases: TGTGCCAGCAGCTCATCCGGGACTACGTACAATGAGCAGTTCTTC. It translates to CASSSSGTTYNEQFF. V gene TRBV7-3 combines with J gene TRBJ2-1, with 7 bases matching TRBD2. From germline, CDR1 is SGHTA and CDR2 FQGTGA. The CDR3 spans 15 residues. The junction had 7 bases not matched to a gene; V was cut back by 4 bases and J by 4 bases.

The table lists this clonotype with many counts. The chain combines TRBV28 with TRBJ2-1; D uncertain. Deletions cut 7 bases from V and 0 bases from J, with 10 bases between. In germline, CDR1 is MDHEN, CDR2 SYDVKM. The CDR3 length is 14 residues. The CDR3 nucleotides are TGTGCCAGCACTCGTTCGAGCTCCTACAATGAGCAGTTCTTC. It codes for CASTRSSSYNEQFF. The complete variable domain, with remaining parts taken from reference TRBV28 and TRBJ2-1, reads DVKVTQSSRYLVKRTGEKVFLECVQDMDHENMFWYRQDPGLGLRLIYFSYDVKMKEKGDIPEGYSVSREKKERFSLILESASTNQTSMYLCASTRSSSYNEQFFGPGTRLTVL.

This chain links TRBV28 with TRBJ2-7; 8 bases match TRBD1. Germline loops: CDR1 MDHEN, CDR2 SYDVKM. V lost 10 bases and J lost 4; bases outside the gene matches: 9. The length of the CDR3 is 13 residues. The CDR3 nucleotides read TGTGCCATCACCGGGACAGGCGGGTACGAGCAGTACTTC. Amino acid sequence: CAITGTGGYEQYF.

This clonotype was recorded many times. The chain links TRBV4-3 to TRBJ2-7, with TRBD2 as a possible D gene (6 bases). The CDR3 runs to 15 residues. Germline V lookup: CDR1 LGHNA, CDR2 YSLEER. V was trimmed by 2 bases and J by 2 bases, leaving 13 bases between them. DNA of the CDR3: TGCGCCAGCAGCCAATCTGCTAGCGAGACCTACGAGCAGTACTTC. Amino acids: CASSQSASETYEQYF.

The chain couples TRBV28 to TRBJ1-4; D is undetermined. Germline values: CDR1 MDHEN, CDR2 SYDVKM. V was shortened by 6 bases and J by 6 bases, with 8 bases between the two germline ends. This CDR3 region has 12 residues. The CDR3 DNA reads TGTGCCAGCAGGGGATTTGATGAAAAACTGTTTTTT. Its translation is CASRGFDEKLFF.

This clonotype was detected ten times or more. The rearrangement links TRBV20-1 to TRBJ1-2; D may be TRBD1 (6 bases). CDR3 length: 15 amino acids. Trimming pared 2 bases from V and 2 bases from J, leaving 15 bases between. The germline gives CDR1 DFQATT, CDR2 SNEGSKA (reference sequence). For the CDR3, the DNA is TGCAGTGCTAGAAATCCAGGGGTTGGGAACTATGGCTACACCTTC. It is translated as CSARNPGVGNYGYTF.

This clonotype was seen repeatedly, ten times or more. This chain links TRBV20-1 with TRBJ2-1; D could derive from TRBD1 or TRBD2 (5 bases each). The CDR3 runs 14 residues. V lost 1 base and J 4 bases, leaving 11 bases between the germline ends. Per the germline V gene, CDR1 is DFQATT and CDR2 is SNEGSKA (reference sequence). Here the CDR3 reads CSARGDVQYNEQFF. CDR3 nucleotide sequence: TGCAGTGCTAGAGGGGACGTACAGTACAATGAGCAGTTCTTC.